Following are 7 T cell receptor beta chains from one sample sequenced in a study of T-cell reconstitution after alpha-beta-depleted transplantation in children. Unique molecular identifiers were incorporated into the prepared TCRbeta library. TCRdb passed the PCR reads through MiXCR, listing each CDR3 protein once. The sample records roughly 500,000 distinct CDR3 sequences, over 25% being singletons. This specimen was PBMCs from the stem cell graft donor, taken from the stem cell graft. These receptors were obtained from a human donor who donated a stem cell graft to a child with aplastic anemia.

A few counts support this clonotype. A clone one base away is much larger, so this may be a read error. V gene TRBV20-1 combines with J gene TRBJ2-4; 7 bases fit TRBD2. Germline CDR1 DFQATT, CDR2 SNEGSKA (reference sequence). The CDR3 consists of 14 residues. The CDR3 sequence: CSAALAVAKNSQYF. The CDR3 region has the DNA TGCAGTGCTGCTCTAGCGGTAGCCAAAAACAGTCAGTACTTC.

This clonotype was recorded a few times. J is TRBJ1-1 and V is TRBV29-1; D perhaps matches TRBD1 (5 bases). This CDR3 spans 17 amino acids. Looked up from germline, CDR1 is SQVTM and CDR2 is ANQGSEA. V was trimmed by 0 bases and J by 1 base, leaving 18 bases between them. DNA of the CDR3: TGCAGCGTTGAAGACCCGAGAGGGACCGGTTGGAACACTGAAGCTTTCTTT. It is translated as CSVEDPRGTGWNTEAFF.

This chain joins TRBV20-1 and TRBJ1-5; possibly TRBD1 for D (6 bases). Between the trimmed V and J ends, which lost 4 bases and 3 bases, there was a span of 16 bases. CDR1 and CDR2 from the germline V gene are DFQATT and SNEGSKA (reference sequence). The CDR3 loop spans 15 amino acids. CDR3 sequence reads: CSAIGGGADNQPQHF. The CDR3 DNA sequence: TGCAGTGCTATAGGCGGGGGGGCGGACAATCAGCCCCAGCATTTT.

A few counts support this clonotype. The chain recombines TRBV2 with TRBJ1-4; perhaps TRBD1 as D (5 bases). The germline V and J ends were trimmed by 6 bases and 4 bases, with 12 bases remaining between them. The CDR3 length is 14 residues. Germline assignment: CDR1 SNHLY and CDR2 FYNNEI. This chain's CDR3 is CASSREGLNEKLFF. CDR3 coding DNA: TGTGCCAGCAGCAGGGAGGGCCTTAATGAAAAACTGTTTTTT. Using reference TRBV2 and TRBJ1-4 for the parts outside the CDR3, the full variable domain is EPEVTQTPSHQVTQMGQEVILRCVPISNHLYFYWYRQILGQKVEFLVSFYNNEISEKSEIFDDQFSVERPDGSNFTLKIRSTKLEDSAMYFCASSREGLNEKLFFGSGTQLSVL.

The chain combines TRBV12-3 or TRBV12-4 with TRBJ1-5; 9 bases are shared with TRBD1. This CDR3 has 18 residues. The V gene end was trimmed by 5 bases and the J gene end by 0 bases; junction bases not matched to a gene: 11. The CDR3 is CASSPRSGTGYSNQPQHF. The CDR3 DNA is TGTGCCAGCAGTCCCCGATCCGGGACAGGGTATAGCAATCAGCCCCAGCATTTT.

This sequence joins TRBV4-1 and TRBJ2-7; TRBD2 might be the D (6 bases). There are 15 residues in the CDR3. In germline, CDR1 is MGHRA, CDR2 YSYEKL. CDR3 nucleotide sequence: TGCGCCAGCAGCCAAGTCTCCGGGAGCTCCTACGAGCATTACGTC. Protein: CASSQVSGSSYEHYV.

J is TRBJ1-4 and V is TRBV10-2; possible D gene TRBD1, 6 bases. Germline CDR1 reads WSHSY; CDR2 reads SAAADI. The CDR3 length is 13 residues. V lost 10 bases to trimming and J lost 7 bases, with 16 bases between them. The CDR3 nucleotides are TGCGCCACCAATACAGGGCCGCGTGAAAAACTGTTTTTT. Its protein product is CATNTGPREKLFF.